This note documents a single TCR beta chain sequence. This sample is drawn from a study of circulating and synovial CD4+ cells in juvenile arthritis. This CDR3 region has 15 residues. Germline trimming cut 4 bases from V and 6 bases from J; bases unmatched to any gene: 9. Looked up from germline, CDR1 is MDHEN and CDR2 is SYDVKM. Some clones are missing from TCRdb's copy, which holds only in-frame ones; the method was immunoSEQ multiplex PCR. The sample shows tens of thousands of clones, 90% to 95% of them seen only once. The chain uses TRBV28 and TRBJ1-3, with 7 bases fitting TRBD1. The sample consisted of CD4+ T cells from blood. This TCR derives from a human donor with juvenile idiopathic arthritis. CDR3: CASSSLPTGANTIYF. CDR3 nucleotide sequence: TGTGCCAGCAGTTCACTACCCACAGGGGCAAACACCATATATTTT.